The subject of this entry is one T cell receptor beta chain. The antigen remains unidentified. The CDR3 is made up of 13 amino acids. V shed 6 bases and J shed 6 bases, with 15 bases lying between them. This sample was included in a study of response to subunit inactivated influenza vaccine. General observations from the study: The authors proposed limited new T cell recruitment per seasonal influenza vaccination.

MiXCR, run by TCRdb on the RT-PCR reads, gives a single entry per CDR3 protein. The sample comprises 300,000 to 350,000 distinct CDR3 sequences, 21% of which are singletons, and 10% rests with the top ten. The chain has TRBV12-3 or TRBV12-4 and TRBJ2-7; the D gene is possibly TRBD1 (6 bases). The sequence came from a man between 45 and 75 years old who received an inactivated influenza vaccine. Sequenced here: PBMCs from blood, sampled approximately 20 months after vaccination. This CDR3 is CASSPLMGAEQYF. As DNA, the CDR3 is TGTGCCAGCAGCCCTTTGATGGGGGCCGAGCAGTACTTC.